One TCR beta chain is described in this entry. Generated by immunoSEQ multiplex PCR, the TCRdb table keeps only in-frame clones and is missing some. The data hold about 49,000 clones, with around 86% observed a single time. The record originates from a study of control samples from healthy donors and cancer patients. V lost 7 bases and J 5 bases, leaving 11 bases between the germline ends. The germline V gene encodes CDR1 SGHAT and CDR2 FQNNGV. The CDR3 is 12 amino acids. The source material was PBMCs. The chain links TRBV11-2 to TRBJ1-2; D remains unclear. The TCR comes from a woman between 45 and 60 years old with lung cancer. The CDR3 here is CASTPQGYGYTF. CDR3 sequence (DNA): TGTGCCAGCACCCCTCAAGGATATGGCTACACCTTC.